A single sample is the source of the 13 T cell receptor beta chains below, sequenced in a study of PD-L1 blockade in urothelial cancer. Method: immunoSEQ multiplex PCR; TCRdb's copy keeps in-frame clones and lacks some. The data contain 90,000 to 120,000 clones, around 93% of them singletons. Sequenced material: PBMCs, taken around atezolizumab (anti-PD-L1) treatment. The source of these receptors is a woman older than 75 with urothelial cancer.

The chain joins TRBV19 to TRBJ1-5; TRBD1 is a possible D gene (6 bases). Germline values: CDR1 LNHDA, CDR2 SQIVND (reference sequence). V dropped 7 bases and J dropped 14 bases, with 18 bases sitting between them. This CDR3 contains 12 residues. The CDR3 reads CASTLGGAIKHF. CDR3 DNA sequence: TGTGCCAGTACCTTAGGGGGGGCCATCAAGCATTTT.

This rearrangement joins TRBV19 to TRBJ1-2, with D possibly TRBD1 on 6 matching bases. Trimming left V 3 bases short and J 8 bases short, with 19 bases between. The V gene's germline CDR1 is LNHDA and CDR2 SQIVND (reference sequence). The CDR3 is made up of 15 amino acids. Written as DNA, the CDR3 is TGTGCCAGTAGTATCGCGAGGGGGACGGCTCGCGGCTACACCTTC. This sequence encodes CASSIARGTARGYTF.

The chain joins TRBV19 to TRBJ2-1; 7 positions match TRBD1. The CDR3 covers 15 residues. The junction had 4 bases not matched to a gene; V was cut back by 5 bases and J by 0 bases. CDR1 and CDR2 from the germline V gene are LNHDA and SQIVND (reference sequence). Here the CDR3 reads CASSLRDSSYNEQFF. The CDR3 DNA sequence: TGTGCCAGTAGTCTCCGGGACAGCTCCTACAATGAGCAGTTCTTC.

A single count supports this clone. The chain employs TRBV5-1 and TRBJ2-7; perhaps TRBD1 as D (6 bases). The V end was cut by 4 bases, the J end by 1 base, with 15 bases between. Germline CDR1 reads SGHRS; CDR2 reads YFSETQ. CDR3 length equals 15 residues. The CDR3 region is CASSVDSTTSYEQYF. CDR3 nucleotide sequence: TGCGCCAGCAGCGTGGACAGCACCACGTCCTACGAGCAGTACTTC. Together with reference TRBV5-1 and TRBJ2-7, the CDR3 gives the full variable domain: KAGVTQTPRYLIKTRGQQVTLSCSPISGHRSVSWYQQTPGQGLQFLFEYFSETQRNKGNFPGRFSGRQFSNSRSEMNVSTLELGDSALYLCASSVDSTTSYEQYFGPGTRLTVT.

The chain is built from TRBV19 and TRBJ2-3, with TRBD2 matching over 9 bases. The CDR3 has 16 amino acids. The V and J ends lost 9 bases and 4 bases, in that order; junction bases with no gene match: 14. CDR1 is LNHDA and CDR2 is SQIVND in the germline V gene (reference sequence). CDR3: CASTYSGRGSADTQYF. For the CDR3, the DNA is TGTGCCAGCACTTATAGCGGGAGAGGAAGCGCAGATACGCAGTATTTT.

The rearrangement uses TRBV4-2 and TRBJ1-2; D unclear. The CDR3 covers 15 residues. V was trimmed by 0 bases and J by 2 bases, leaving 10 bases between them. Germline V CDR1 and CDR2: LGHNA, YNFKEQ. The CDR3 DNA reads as TGTGCCAGCAGCCAAGAATTAGCCGTCAACTATGGCTACACCTTC. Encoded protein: CASSQELAVNYGYTF.

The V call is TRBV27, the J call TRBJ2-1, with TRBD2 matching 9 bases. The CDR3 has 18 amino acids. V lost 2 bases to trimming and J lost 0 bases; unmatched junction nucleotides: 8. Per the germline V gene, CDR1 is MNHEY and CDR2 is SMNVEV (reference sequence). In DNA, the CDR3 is TGTGCCAGCAGTTTAGGGGCTAGCGGGGCGATCTCCTACAATGAGCAGTTCTTC. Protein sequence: CASSLGASGAISYNEQFF.

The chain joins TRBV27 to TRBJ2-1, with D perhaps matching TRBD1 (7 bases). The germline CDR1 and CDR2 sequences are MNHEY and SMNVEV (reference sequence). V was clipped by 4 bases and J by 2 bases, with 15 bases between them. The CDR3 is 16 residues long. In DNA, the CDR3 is TGTGCCAGCAGTTGGGAAGGGGGGACAGCCTACAATGAGCAGTTCTTC. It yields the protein CASSWEGGTAYNEQFF.

Here the CDR3 DNA reads TGCGCCAGCAGCCTCGGGACAGGGAATTCCCGGGAGACCCAGTACTTC. This codes for CASSLGTGNSRETQYF. V is TRBV5-1 and J is TRBJ2-5; 9 bases agree with TRBD1. The CDR3 has 16 residues. Germline trimming cut 4 bases from V and 5 bases from J; bases unmatched to any gene: 12. CDR1 and CDR2 (germline): SGHRS, YFSETQ.

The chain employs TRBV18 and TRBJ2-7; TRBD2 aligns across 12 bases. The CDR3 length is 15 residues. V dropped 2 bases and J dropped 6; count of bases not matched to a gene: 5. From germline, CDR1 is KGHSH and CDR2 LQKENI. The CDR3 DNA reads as TGTGCCAGCTCACCAACGACTAGCGGGAGTCGCGAGCAGTACTTC. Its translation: CASSPTTSGSREQYF.

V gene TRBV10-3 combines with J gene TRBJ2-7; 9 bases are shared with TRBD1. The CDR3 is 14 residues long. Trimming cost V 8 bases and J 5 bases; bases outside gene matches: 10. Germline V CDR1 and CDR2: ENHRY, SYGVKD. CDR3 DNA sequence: TGTGCCATCCGGGAGGACAGGGGACGCAACGAGCAGTACTTC. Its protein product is CAIREDRGRNEQYF.

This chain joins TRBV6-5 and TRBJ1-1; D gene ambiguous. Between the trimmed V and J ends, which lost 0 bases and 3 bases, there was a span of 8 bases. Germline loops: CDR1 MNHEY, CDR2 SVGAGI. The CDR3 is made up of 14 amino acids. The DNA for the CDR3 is TGTGCCAGCAGTTACTCCCGGGATGACACTGAAGCTTTCTTT. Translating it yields CASSYSRDDTEAFF.

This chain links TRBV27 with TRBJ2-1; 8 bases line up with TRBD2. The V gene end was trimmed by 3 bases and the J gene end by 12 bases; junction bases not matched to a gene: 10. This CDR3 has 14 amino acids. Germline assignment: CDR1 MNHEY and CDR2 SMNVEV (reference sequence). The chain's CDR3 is CASSFVRDGGAQFF. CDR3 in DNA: TGTGCCAGCAGTTTTGTACGAGACGGGGGGGCGCAGTTCTTC.